This TCR beta chain was found in a study of T cells in Graves' hyperthyroidism and ophthalmopathy. The study's findings and limits: The model made its ophthalmopathy prediction, and onset followed a median 6.5 months later. Most clonotypes expanded in the thyroid (above 0.001) were also present in blood.

Researchers amplified the TCR beta CDR3 regions from RNA transcripts. The HTBI primer set drove a first-round RT-PCR of the TCR CDR3. TCRdb redid the calling of the multiplex PCR reads with MiXCR, one entry per CDR3 protein. Of about 570,000 distinct CDR3 sequences in the sample, under 60% are singletons; the top ten hold over 15%. Regarding this clonotype: Its antigen is not identified.

The CDR3 is 17 amino acids. Germline values: CDR1 SQVTM, CDR2 ANQGSEA. With 7 bases clipped from V and 2 bases from J, the junction kept 7 bases outside the gene matches. Patients showing uncontrolled infection, other autoimmune disease, pregnancy or lactation were ineligible. The receptor was derived from an adult woman with Graves' disease, either hyperthyroidism or ophthalmopathy (not recorded which). The chain recombines TRBV29-1 with TRBJ2-6; 14 nucleotides line up with TRBD2. Sequenced input: peripheral blood or thyroid tissue (not recorded which). This CDR3 reads CSDEGLAGAAGANVLTF. The CDR3 DNA reads TGCAGCGACGAGGGACTAGCGGGAGCTGCTGGGGCCAACGTCCTGACTTTC.